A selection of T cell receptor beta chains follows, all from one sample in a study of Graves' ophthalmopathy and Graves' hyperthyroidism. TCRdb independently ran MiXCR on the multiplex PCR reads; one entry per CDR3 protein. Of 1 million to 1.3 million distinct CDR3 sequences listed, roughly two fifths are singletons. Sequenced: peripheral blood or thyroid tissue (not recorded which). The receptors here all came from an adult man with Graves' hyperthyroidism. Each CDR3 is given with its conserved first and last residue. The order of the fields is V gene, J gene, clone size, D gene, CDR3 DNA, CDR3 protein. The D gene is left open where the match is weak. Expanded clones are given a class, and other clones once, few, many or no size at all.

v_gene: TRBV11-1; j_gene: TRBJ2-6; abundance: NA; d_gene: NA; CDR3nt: TGTGCCACCGACGGGGTCTCTGGGGCCAACGTCCTGACTTTC; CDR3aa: CATDGVSGANVLTF
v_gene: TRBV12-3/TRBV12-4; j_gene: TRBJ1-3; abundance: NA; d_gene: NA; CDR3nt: TGTGCCAGCGGATACAGGGTTAGAGGAAACACCATATATTTT; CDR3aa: CASGYRVRGNTIYF
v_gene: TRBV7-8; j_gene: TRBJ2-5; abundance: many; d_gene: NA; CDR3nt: TGTGCCAGCAGCCCGGGCGGGTGGGTTGTGGAGACCCAGTACTTC; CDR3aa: CASSPGGWVVETQYF
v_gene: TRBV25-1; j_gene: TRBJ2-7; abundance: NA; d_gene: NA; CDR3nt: TGTGCCAGCAAGGGGTGGGTTAACGAGCAGTACTTC; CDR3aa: CASKGWVNEQYF
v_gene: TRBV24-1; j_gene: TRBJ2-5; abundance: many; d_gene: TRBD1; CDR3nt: TGTGCCACCAGTGATTTCGACAGGGGGTACCAAGAGACCCAGTACTTC; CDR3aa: CATSDFDRGYQETQYF
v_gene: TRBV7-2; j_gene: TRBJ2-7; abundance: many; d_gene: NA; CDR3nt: TGTGCCAGCAGCCGACGTTTTTACGAGCAGTACTTC; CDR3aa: CASSRRFYEQYF
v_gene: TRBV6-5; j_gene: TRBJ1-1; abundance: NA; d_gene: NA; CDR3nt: TGTGCCAGCAGTGCTGCACCAGGGAACACTGAAGCTTTCTTT; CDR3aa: CASSAAPGNTEAFF
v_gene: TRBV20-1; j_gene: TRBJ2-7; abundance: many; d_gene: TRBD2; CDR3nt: TGCAGTGCTAGAGGACTAGCCCCTACGAGACAGTACTTC; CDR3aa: CSARGLAPTRQYF
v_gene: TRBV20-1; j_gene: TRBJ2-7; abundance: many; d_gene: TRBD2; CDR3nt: TGCAGTGCTAGGGGGACTAGCGGGAGGACCTACGAGCAGTACTTC; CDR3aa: CSARGTSGRTYEQYF
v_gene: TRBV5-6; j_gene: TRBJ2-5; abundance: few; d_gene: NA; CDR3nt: TGTGCCAGCAGCTGGGGACTGGGGCGAGAGACCCAGTACTTC; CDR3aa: CASSWGLGRETQYF
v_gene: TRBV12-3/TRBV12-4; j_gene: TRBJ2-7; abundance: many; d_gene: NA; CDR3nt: TGTGCCAGCAGCTCTAGGGGGACCTACGAGCAGTACTTC; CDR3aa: CASSSRGTYEQYF
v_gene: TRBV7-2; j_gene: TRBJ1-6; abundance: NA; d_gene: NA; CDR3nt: TGTGCCAGCAGCTTAATGACCCACGGGAATTCACCCCTCCACTTT; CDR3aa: CASSLMTHGNSPLHF
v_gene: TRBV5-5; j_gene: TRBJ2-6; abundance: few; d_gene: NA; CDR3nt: TGTGCCAGCAGCCGTACAGGGACTGGGGCCAACGTCCTGACTTTC; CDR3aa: CASSRTGTGANVLTF
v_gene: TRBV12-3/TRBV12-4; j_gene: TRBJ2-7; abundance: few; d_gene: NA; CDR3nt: TGTGCCAGCACACGGGGGGCAAGTTTTTCCTACGAGCAGTACTTC; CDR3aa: CASTRGASFSYEQYF
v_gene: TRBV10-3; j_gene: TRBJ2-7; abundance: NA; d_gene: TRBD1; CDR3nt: TGTGCCATCAGTCTCGGACAGGACTCCTACGAGCAGTACTTC; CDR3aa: CAISLGQDSYEQYF
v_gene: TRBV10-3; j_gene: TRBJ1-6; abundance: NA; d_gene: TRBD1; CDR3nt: TGTGCCATCACTGGACAGGGGGCGTCACCCCTCCACTTT; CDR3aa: CAITGQGASPLHF
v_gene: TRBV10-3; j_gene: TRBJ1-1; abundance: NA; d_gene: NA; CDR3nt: TGTGCCATCAGTGCGGTCCAGGGGAGTACTGAAGCTTTCTTT; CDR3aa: CAISAVQGSTEAFF
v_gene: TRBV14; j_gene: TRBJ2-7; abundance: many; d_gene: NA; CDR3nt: TGTGCCAGCAGTTATTCAGGGGACTCCTACGAGCAGTACTTC; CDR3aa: CASSYSGDSYEQYF
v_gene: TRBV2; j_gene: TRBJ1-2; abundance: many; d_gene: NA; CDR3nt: TGTGCCAGCAGTGAAACAGGGATCGCCTCTAACTATGGCTACACCTTC; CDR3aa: CASSETGIASNYGYTF
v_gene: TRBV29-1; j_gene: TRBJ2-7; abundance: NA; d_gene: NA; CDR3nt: TGCAGCGTGATACGACAGGACTCCTACGAGCAGTACTTC; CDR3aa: CSVIRQDSYEQYF
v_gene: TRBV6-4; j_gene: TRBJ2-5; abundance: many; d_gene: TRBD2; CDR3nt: TGTGCCAGCAGTGAGCAGCTAGCGGGACGGCCGGAGACCCAGTACTTC; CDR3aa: CASSEQLAGRPETQYF
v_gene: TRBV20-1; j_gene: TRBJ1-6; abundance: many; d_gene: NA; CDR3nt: TGCAGTGCTAGGGGCCCGGGGGCCTACGGTTCACCCCTCCACTTT; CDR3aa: CSARGPGAYGSPLHF
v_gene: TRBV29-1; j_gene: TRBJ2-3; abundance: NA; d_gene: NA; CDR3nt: TGCAGCGGCCACGCGGGGACAGATACGCAGTATTTT; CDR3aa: CSGHAGTDTQYF
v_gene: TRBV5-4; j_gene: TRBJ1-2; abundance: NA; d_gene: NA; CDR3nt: TGTGCCAGCAGCTTGGAGGCACTAGACGGGGACTATGGCTACACCTTC; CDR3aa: CASSLEALDGDYGYTF
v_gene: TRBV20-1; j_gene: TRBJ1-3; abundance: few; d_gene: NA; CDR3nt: TGCAGTGCTAGAGATCCGAAAGGCGGAAGCACCATATATTTT; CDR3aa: CSARDPKGGSTIYF